This T cell receptor (beta chain) derives from a study of shared clonotypes between healthy human individuals. Study-wide results and caveats: Clonotypes shared by all four donors outscored non-shared clonotypes in generation probability. Sharing across four donors was seen in 5% to 5.5% of naive CD4 clonotypes.

Germline lookup yields CDR1 GTSNPN and CDR2 SVGIG (reference sequence). Trimming pared 3 bases from V and 0 bases from J, leaving 13 bases between. The CDR3 contains 15 residues. Naive CD8 cells were CD45RO-negative, positively selected for CCR7, excluding terminally differentiated effector memory CD45RA+ cells. There were only Caucasian adults among the donors, and all lived in Nashville, Tennessee. Sequenced by immunoSEQ multiplex PCR; TCRdb stores in-frame clones only, minus some. The profile shows about 1,800,000 clones, 85% to 95% of them singletons. Only one count was recorded for this clone. The antigen remains undetermined.

The sequenced sample was naive CD8+ T cells sorted from blood. The clonotype comes from a man younger than 35 in good health. V is TRBV30 and J is TRBJ2-3, with D uncertain. In DNA, the CDR3 is TGTGCCTGGAGATCCGGGCCCTTAAGCACAGATACGCAGTATTTT. It codes for CAWRSGPLSTDTQYF. The full variable domain, with the rest looked up from reference TRBV30 and TRBJ2-3, is SQTIHQWPATLVQPVGSPLSLECTVEGTSNPNLYWYRQAAGRGLQLLFYSVGIGQISSEVPQNLSASRPQDRQFILSSKKLLLSDSGFYLCAWRSGPLSTDTQYFGPGTRLTVL.